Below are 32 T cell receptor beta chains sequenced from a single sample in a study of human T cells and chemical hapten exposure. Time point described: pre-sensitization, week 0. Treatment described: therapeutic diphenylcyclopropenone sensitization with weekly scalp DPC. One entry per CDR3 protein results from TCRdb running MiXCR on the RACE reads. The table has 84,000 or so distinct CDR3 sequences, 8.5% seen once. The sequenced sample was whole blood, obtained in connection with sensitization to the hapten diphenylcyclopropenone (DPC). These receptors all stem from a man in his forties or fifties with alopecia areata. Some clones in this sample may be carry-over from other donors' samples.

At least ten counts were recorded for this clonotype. CDR3 residues: CASSQTVQGNQPQHF. In nucleotides, the CDR3 is TGCGCCAGCAGCCAAACAGTGCAGGGCAATCAGCCCCAGCATTTT. This rearrangement joins TRBV4-1 to TRBJ1-5; D remains unclear. The germline V gene encodes CDR1 MGHRA and CDR2 YSYEKL. The CDR3 contains 15 residues. The V end lost 2 bases, the J end lost 2 bases, and 10 bases lay between the germline ends.

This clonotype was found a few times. In DNA form, the CDR3 reads TGTGCCAGCAGCTCCGGACATCATTCCTACGAGCAGTACGTC. This translates into CASSSGHHSYEQYV. V usage is TRBV7-8 and J usage is TRBJ2-7; maybe TRBD1 (5 bases). V was pared by 4 bases and J by 1 base, with 11 bases between. The CDR3 extends over 14 amino acids. CDR1 and CDR2 (germline): SGHVS, FQNEAQ.

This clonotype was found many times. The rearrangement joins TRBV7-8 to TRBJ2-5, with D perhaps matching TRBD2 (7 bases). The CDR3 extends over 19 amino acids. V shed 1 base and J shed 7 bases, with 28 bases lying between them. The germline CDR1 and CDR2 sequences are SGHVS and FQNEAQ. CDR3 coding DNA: TGTGCCAGCAGCTTAGTAACGCGTCCCGGGGGGCCCCCCTCAATGACCCAGTACTTC. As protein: CASSLVTRPGGPPSMTQYF. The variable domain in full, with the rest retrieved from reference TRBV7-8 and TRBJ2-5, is GAGVSQSPRYKVAKRGQDVALRCDPISGHVSLFWYQQALGQGPEFLTYFQNEAQLDKSGLPSDRFFAERPEGSVSTLKIQRTQQEDSAVYLCASSLVTRPGGPPSMTQYFGPGTRLLVL.

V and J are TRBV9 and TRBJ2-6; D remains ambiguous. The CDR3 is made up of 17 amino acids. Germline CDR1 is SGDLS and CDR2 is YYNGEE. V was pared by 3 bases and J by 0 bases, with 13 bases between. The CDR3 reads CASSEGLWDSGANVLTF. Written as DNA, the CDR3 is TGTGCCAGCAGCGAGGGTCTTTGGGACTCTGGGGCCAACGTCCTGACTTTC.

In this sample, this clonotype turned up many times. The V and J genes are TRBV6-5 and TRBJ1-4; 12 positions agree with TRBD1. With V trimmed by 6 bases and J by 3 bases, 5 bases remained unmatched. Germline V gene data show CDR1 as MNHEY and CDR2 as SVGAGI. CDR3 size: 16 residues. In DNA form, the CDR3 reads TGTGCCAGCAGGGGACAGGGGGCCGGGGCTAATGAAAAACTGTTTTTT. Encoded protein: CASRGQGAGANEKLFF.

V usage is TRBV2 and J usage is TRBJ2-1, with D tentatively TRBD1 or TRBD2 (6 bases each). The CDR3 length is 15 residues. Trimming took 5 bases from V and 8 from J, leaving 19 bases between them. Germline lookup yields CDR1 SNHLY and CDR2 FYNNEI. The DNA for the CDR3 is TGTGCCAGCAGTTTAGGACAGCCGGGGGTGGATGAGCAGTTCTTC. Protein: CASSLGQPGVDEQFF.

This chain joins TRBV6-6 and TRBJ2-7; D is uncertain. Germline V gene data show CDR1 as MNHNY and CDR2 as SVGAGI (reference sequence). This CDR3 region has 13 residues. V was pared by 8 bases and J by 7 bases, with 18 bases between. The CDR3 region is CASYRLGSMEQYF. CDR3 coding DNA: TGTGCCAGCTATAGGTTAGGGTCTATGGAGCAGTACTTC.

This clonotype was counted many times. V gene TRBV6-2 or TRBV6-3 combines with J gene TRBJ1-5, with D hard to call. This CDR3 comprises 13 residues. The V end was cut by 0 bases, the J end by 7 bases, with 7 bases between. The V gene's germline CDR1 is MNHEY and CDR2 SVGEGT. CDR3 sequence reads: CASSYSRRQPQHF. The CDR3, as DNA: TGTGCCAGCAGTTACTCTCGGAGGCAGCCCCAGCATTTT.

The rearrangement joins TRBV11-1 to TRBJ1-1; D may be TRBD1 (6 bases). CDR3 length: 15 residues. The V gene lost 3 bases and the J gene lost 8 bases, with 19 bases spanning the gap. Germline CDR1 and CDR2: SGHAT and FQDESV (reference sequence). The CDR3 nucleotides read TGTGCCAGCAGCTTTCGAACAGGGATGGAGCCAGAAGCTTTCTTT. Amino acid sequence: CASSFRTGMEPEAFF.

The CDR3 reads CASSSRSHRGGHEKLFF. DNA for the CDR3: TGTGCCAGCAGTTCACGATCCCATAGGGGCGGGCATGAAAAACTGTTTTTT. The J gene is TRBJ1-4, the V gene TRBV6-5; D possibly corresponds to TRBD1 (5 bases). CDR1 is MNHEY, CDR2 SVGAGI, per germline. V lost 4 bases to trimming and J lost 6 bases, with 21 bases between them. This CDR3 is built from 17 residues.

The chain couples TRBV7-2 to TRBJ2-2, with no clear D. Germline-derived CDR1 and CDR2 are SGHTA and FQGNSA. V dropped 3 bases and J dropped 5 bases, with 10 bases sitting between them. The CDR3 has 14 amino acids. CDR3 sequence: CASSFPQRTGELFF. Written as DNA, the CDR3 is TGTGCCAGCAGCTTTCCCCAAAGAACCGGGGAGCTGTTTTTT.

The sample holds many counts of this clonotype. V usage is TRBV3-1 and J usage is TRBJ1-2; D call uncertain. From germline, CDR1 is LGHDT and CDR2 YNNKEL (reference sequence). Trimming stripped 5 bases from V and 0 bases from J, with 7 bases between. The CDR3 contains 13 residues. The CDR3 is CASSDNANYGYTF. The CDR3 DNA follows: TGTGCCAGCAGCGACAACGCTAACTATGGCTACACCTTC.

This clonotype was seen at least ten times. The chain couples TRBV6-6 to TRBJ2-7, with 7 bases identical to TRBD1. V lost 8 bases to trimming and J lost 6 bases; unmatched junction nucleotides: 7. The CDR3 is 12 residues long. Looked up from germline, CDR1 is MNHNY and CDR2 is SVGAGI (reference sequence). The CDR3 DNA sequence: TGTGCCAGCTCACGACAGGGTACCGAGCAGTACGTC. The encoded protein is CASSRQGTEQYV.

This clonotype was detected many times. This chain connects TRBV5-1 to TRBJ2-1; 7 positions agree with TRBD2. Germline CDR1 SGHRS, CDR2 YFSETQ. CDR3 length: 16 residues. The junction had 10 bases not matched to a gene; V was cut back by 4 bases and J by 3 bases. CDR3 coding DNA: TGCGCCAGCAGCCAACGGCCTAGCGGACTCTACAATGAGCAGTTCTTC. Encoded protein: CASSQRPSGLYNEQFF. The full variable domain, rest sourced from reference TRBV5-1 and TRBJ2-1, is KAGVTQTPRYLIKTRGQQVTLSCSPISGHRSVSWYQQTPGQGLQFLFEYFSETQRNKGNFPGRFSGRQFSNSRSEMNVSTLELGDSALYLCASSQRPSGLYNEQFFGPGTRLTVL.

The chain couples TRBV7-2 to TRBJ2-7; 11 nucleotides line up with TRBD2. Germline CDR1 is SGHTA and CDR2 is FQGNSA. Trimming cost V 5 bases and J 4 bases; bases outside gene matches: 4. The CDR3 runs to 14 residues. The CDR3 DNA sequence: TGTGCCAGCAGCCTTAGCGGGAGGGTGTACGAGCAGTACTTC. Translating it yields CASSLSGRVYEQYF.

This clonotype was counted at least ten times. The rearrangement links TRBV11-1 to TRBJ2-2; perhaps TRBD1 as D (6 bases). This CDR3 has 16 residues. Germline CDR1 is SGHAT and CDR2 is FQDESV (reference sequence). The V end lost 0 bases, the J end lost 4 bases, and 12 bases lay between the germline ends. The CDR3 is CASSLAVTGSTGELFF. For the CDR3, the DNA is TGTGCCAGCAGCTTAGCCGTCACAGGGAGCACCGGGGAGCTGTTTTTT.

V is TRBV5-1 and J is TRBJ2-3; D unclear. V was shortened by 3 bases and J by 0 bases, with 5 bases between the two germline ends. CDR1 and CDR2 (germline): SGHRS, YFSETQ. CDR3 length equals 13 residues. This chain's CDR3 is CASSSTSTDTQYF. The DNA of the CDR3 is TGCGCCAGCAGCTCCACTAGCACAGATACGCAGTATTTT.

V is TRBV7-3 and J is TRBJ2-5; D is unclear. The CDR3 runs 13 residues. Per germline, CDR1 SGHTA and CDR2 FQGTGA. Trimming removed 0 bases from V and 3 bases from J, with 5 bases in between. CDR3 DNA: TGTGCCAGCAGCTTAACGACGAAAGAGACCCAGTACTTC. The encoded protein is CASSLTTKETQYF.

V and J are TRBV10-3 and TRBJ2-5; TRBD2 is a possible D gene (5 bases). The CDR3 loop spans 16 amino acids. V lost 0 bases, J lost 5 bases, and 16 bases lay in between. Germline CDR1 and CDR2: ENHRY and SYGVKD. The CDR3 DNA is TGTGCCATCAGTGAGTCGAGGGCATACCCGGAGGAGACCCAGTACTTC. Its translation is CAISESRAYPEETQYF.

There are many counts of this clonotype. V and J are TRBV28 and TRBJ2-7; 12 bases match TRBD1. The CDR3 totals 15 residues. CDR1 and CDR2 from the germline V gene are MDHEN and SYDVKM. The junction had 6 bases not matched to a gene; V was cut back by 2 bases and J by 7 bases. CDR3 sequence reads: CASSLAWDRGLEQYF. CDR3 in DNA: TGTGCCAGCAGTTTAGCCTGGGACAGGGGGCTTGAGCAGTACTTC.

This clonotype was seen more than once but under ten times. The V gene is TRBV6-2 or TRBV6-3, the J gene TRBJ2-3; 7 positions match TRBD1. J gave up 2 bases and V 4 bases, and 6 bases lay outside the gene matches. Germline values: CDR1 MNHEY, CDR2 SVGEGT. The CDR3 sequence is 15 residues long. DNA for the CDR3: TGTGCCAGCAGTTCGCAGGGGGAAGTCACAGATACGCAGTATTTT. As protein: CASSSQGEVTDTQYF.

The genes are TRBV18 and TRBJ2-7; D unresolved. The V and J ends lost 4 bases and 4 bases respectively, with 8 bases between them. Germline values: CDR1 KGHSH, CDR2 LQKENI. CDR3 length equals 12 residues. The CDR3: CASSLNEYEQYV. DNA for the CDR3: TGTGCCAGCTCACTTAACGAGTACGAGCAGTACGTC.

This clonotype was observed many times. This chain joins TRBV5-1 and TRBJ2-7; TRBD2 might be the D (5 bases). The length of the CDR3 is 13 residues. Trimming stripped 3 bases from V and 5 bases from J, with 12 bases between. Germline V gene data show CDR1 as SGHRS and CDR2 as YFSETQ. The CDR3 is CASSSTDYNEQYF. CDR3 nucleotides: TGCGCCAGCAGCTCAACCGACTACAACGAGCAGTACTTC.

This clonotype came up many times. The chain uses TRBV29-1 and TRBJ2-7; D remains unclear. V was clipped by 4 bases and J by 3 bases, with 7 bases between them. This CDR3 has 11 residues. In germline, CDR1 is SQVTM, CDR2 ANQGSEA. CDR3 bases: TGCAGCGTTGTACTGGGCTACGAGCAGTACGTC. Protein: CSVVLGYEQYV.

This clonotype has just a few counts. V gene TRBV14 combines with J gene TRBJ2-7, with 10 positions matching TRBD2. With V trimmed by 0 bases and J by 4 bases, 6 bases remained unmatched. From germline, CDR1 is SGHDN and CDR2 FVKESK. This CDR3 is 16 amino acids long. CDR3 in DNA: TGTGCCAGCAGCCAAGATATGGCTAGCGGGAGATACGAGCAGTACTTC. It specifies CASSQDMASGRYEQYF.

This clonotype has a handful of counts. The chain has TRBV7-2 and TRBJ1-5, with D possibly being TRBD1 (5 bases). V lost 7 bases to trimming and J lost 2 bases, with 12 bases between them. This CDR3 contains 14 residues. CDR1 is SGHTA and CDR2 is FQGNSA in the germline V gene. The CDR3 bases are TGTGCCAGCACCTCTCAGGGAGGCAATCAGCCCCAGCATTTT. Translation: CASTSQGGNQPQHF.

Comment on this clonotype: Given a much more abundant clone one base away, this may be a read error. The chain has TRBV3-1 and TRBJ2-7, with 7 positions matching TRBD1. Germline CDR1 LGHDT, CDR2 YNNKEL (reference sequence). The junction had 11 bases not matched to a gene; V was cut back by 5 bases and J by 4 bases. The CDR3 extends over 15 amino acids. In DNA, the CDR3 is TGTGCCAGCAGCGGAACCAACAGGGGTTCGTACGAGCAGTACTTC. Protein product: CASSGTNRGSYEQYF.

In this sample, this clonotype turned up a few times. The CDR3 DNA reads as TGTGCCAGCAGCGGCCGGACAGGGGGCATCACCGGGGAGCTGTTTTTT. This codes for CASSGRTGGITGELFF. The chain carries TRBV9 and TRBJ2-2; TRBD1 agrees at 11 bases. Germline assignment: CDR1 SGDLS and CDR2 YYNGEE. The CDR3 covers 16 residues. J was trimmed by 4 bases and V by 3 bases; bases with no gene match: 5.

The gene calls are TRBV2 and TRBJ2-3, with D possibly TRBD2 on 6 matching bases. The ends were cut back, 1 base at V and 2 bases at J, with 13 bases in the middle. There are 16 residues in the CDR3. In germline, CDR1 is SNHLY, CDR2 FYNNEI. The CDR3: CASSEVAGRNTDTQYF. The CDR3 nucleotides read TGTGCCAGCAGTGAAGTGGCGGGGAGAAACACAGATACGCAGTATTTT.

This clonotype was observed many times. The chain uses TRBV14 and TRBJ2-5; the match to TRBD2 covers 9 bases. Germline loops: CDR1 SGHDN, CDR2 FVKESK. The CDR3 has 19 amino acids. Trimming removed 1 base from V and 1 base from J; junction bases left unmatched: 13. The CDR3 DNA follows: TGTGCCAGCAGCCAAGTGAGGGTATCAGCGGGAGGTTCCCAAGAGACCCAGTACTTC. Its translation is CASSQVRVSAGGSQETQYF.

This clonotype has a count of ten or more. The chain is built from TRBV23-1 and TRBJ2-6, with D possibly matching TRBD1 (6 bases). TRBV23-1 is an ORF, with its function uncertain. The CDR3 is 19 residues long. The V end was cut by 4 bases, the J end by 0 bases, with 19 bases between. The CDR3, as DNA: TGCGCCAGCAGTCGCCAGGGGTTCCGACCTTTCTCTGGGGCCAACGTCCTGACTTTC. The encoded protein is CASSRQGFRPFSGANVLTF.

CDR3 nucleotide sequence: TGCGCCAGCAGCTTGGGGGACAGGGGCATTCAGTACTTC. This gives the protein CASSLGDRGIQYF. J is TRBJ2-4 and V is TRBV5-1; 10 nucleotides line up with TRBD1. Germline CDR1 SGHRS, CDR2 YFSETQ. This CDR3 is built from 13 residues. V lost 0 bases to trimming and J lost 9 bases; unmatched junction nucleotides: 0.